This T cell receptor (beta chain) was captured by sequencing in a study of blood T cell repertoires in COVID-19. Overall study context: PBMCs, B-cell-depleted T cells, or T cells provided the cDNA or gDNA that made up the material.

The CDR3 loop spans 15 amino acids. Germline V gives CDR1 GTSNPN, CDR2 SVGIG (reference sequence). V shed 1 base, J shed 2 bases, and the junction held 2 bases outside the gene matches. As handled by the study authors: Amplifying reference gene primers gave estimates of nucleated cell counts. Clones were sequenced by immunoSEQ multiplex PCR, and TCRdb holds only the in-frame ones, with some missing. The V and J calls and clone size were taken over from that table, and D and trimming were inferred from the DNA. The sample shows about 200,000 clones, approximately 84% of them seen only once. This TCR was recovered from a woman older than 75 with acute or convalescent COVID-19. Specimen: peripheral blood. This rearrangement joins TRBV30 to TRBJ2-1; 10 nucleotides line up with TRBD2. CDR3 DNA sequence: TGTGCCTGGAGTGGACTAGCGGGCACCTACAATGAGCAGTTCTTC. It encodes CAWSGLAGTYNEQFF.